This is a list of T cell receptor beta chains from one sample in a study of T cells in Graves' hyperthyroidism and ophthalmopathy. A single record per CDR3 protein comes from TCRdb applying MiXCR to the multiplex PCR reads. Of approximately 720,000 distinct CDR3 sequences listed, 18% are singletons. The source material was blood. These receptor sequences come from a woman aged 45-60 years with Graves' hyperthyroidism that later progressed to Graves' ophthalmopathy. CDR3s include the opening cysteine and the closing phenylalanine or tryptophan. Each record gives: J gene, V gene, clone size, D gene, CDR3 protein, CDR3 DNA. A D gene is named only where the DNA matches it firmly. Some rows mark clone size as missing; the rest say once, few, many or name a class of expanded clone.

TRBJ2-2	TRBV12-5	-	TRBD1	CASGLLRGRGTGELFF	TGTGCTAGTGGTTTGCTCAGGGGGCGCGGCACCGGGGAGCTGTTTTTT
TRBJ1-4	TRBV29-1	few	TRBD1	CSVEQGTNEKLFF	TGCAGCGTCGAACAGGGGACTAATGAAAAACTGTTTTTT
TRBJ2-1	TRBV5-1	-	TRBD2	CASSLMTSGGLNEQFF	TGCGCCAGCAGCCTAATGACTAGCGGGGGTTTAAATGAGCAGTTCTTC
TRBJ2-5	TRBV5-1	many	-	CASSLVGAETQYF	TGCGCCAGCAGCCTGGTTGGAGCAGAGACCCAGTACTTC
TRBJ2-3	TRBV5-1	many	-	CASSLGIAADTQYF	TGCGCCAGCAGCTTAGGTATAGCGGCGGATACGCAGTATTTT
TRBJ2-1	TRBV11-1	many	TRBD1	CASSFAGGPYNEQFF	TGTGCCAGCAGCTTCGCAGGGGGCCCCTACAATGAGCAGTTCTTC
TRBJ1-2	TRBV30	few	-	CAWSVSSYTGYTF	TGTGCCTGGAGTGTTAGTTCCTATACGGGCTACACCTTC
TRBJ1-2	TRBV4-1	-	TRBD1	CASSQGITGAPYGYTF	TGCGCCAGCAGCCAGGGGATAACAGGGGCGCCCTATGGCTACACCTTC
TRBJ1-4	TRBV6-5	-	-	CASSYSPRRANEKLFF	TGTGCCAGCAGTTACTCGCCCAGGCGGGCTAATGAAAAACTGTTTTTT
TRBJ2-5	TRBV4-1	few	-	CASSQVDVASWETQYF	TGCGCCAGCAGCCAAGTCGACGTCGCTAGTTGGGAGACCCAGTACTTC
TRBJ1-4	TRBV6-2/TRBV6-3	once	-	CASSSRATNEKLFF	TGTGCCAGCAGTTCGCGTGCAACTAATGAAAAACTGTTTTTT
TRBJ1-5	TRBV7-2	few	-	CASSLIPDLYSNQPQHF	TGTGCCAGCAGCCTTATCCCCGATCTATATAGCAATCAGCCCCAGCATTTT
TRBJ1-1	TRBV19	-	-	CASSMAVNTEAFF	TGTGCCAGTAGTATGGCAGTGAACACTGAAGCTTTCTTT
TRBJ1-5	TRBV12-3/TRBV12-4	-	-	CASSGQNSSQPQHF	TGTGCCAGCAGCGGGCAGAATAGCAGTCAGCCCCAGCATTTT
TRBJ2-4	TRBV3-1	-	TRBD1	CASSQTGQGGDKNIQYF	TGTGCCAGCAGCCAAACGGGACAGGGTGGTGACAAAAACATTCAGTACTTC
TRBJ1-2	TRBV11-2	many	-	CASSLSTYGYTF	TGTGCCAGCAGCTTAAGTACTTATGGCTACACCTTC
TRBJ2-2	TRBV9	-	-	CASSVVPSPGYTGELFF	TGTGCCAGCAGCGTAGTCCCTAGCCCGGGGTACACCGGGGAGCTGTTTTTT
TRBJ1-1	TRBV6-1	-	-	CASSTAGSGNTEAFF	TGTGCCAGCAGTACGGCAGGGTCGGGTAACACTGAAGCTTTCTTT
TRBJ1-2	TRBV5-1	few	TRBD1	CASSTSQGAEGYTF	TGCGCCAGCAGCACCTCACAGGGGGCTGAGGGCTACACCTTC
TRBJ1-3	TRBV4-1	few	-	CASSQEGAYGNTIYF	TGCGCCAGCAGCCAAGAGGGGGCTTATGGAAACACCATATATTTT
TRBJ1-1	TRBV6-5	few	TRBD1	CASSSTGTGTAFF	TGTGCCAGCAGTTCGACCGGGACAGGGACAGCTTTCTTT
TRBJ2-1	TRBV2	many	-	CATQVIRNEQFF	TGTGCCACCCAGGTAATCCGCAATGAGCAGTTCTTC
TRBJ2-7	TRBV7-6	-	TRBD1	CASSRQGFSGEQYF	TGTGCCAGCAGCCGACAGGGCTTCTCGGGCGAGCAGTACTTC
TRBJ2-1	TRBV3-1	few	TRBD1	CASHGMGPGQRYNEQFF	TGTGCCAGCCACGGAATGGGACCGGGACAGAGATACAATGAGCAGTTCTTC
TRBJ2-7	TRBV9	-	-	CASSYSGVPPYEQYF	TGTGCCAGCAGCTATTCGGGGGTTCCCCCCTACGAGCAGTACTTC
TRBJ2-3	TRBV7-2	-	-	CASSSRRDGTQYF	TGTGCCAGCAGCTCCCGACGGGACGGTACGCAGTATTTT
TRBJ1-2	TRBV6-1	many	TRBD1	CASSKALDRGRRGAYGYTF	TGTGCCAGCAGTAAAGCCCTCGACAGGGGGCGCCGGGGGGCCTATGGCTACACCTTC
TRBJ1-1	TRBV5-6	few	-	CASSLFLQANRAEAFF	TGTGCCAGCAGCTTGTTTCTCCAGGCTAATAGGGCTGAAGCTTTCTTT
TRBJ1-5	TRBV6-2/TRBV6-3	few	TRBD1	CASSYVGDRNQPQHF	TGTGCCAGCAGTTACGTCGGGGACAGAAATCAGCCCCAGCATTTT
TRBJ1-2	TRBV19	-	TRBD1	CASRDRPFNYGYTF	TGTGCCAGTAGGGACAGGCCCTTTAACTATGGCTACACCTTC
TRBJ2-3	TRBV5-4	-	-	CASSGIADTQYF	TGTGCCAGCAGCGGGATCGCAGATACGCAGTATTTT